One and the same sample provided the 2 T cell receptor beta chains below, sequenced in a study of blood T cell repertoires in COVID-19. Clones were read by immunoSEQ multiplex PCR, and TCRdb kept only the in-frame ones, dropping some. This sample yields tens of thousands of clones, of which approximately 79% are seen a single time; roughly 3.9% belongs to the top ten. The sequencing sample was made of peripheral blood. The origin of the receptors is a man between 65 and 79 years old with COVID-19, enrolled during active disease.

This clone showed up just a few times. The chain couples TRBV28 to TRBJ1-1; D might be TRBD1 (5 bases). Trimming removed 6 bases from V and 4 bases from J, with 18 bases in between. The CDR3 loop spans 15 amino acids. Germline assignment: CDR1 MDHEN and CDR2 SYDVKM. As DNA, the CDR3 is TGTGCCAGCAGCCCTGGTGGGGGGAGAGGCACTGAAGCTTTCTTT. It yields the protein CASSPGGGRGTEAFF.

The chain links TRBV30 to TRBJ1-5; a possible D gene is TRBD1 (5 bases). CDR1 and CDR2 from the germline V gene are GTSNPN and SVGIG (reference sequence). The germline V and J ends were trimmed by 0 bases and 0 bases, with 18 bases remaining between them. The CDR3 has 18 residues. The CDR3 region is CAWSVRIGGGNSNQPQHF. The CDR3 DNA follows: TGTGCCTGGAGTGTACGGATCGGGGGGGGTAATAGCAATCAGCCCCAGCATTTT.